Below, one T cell receptor beta chain is given with its context. Its target is unknown. The treatment was: oral pan-JAK inhibitor, 5-10 mg twice daily. RNA extraction was followed by reverse transcription into cDNA, which acted as the sequencing template. Libraries were prepared by immunoSEQ multiplex PCR; TCRdb keeps only in-frame clonotypes and omits some of them. The sample has about 210,000 clones, approximately 72% seen once. The CDR3 extends over 14 amino acids. Trimming removed 8 bases from V and 0 bases from J; junction bases left unmatched: 5. The V gene's germline CDR1 is MNHEY and CDR2 SMNVEV (reference sequence). This sample is part of a study of CD8+ T cells in alopecia areata. Points from the study as a whole: Higher clonality and more expanded CD8+ clones appeared in lesional than normal scalp. Persistence in scalp and blood during tofacitinib was observed for many expanded lesional clones. Scalp samples also yield sequences of resident alphabeta T cells from normal skin. Uncertainty remains about how baseline CD8+ expansion links to response, with one nonresponder.

The clonotype was recovered from a human donor with alopecia areata. V usage is TRBV27 and J usage is TRBJ2-3, with 7 bases fitting TRBD2. Sequenced material: CD4+ T cells sorted from blood, taken at approximately week 44, from a patient treated with tofacitinib. CDR3 coding DNA: TGTGCCAGCGGGGCCGGGGGGAGCACAGATACGCAGTATTTT. Its translation is CASGAGGSTDTQYF.